This T cell receptor beta chain emerged from a study of shared clonotypes between healthy human individuals. Study results and limitations: A limitation of the genetic and exposure-history diversity represented arose from few donors. It was only blood that was sampled, and tissue repertoires likely differ. Sequencing of the sorted subsets was shown by rarefaction to be incomplete despite large depth.

This clone came up once. The target antigen is unknown. Assay runs were performed at deep level. The table came from immunoSEQ multiplex PCR; TCRdb's copy has only in-frame clones and leaves some out. The table includes about 2.1 million clones, roughly 93% detected once. V was trimmed by 4 bases and J by 2 bases, leaving 12 bases between them. The CDR3 covers 14 residues. CDR1 and CDR2 (germline): MDHEN, SYDVKM. Positively selected for CCR7, the CD45RO-negative cells used as naive CD8 cells excluded terminally differentiated effector memory CD45RA+ cells. Sequences were obtained from naive CD8+ T cells from PBMCs. The chain uses TRBV28 and TRBJ2-7; possible D gene TRBD1, 6 bases. The TCR sequence derives from a man younger than 35 in good health. Some clones in this sample may be carry-over from other donors' samples. The CDR3: CASSWTATTYEQYF. The CDR3 DNA follows: TGTGCCAGCAGTTGGACAGCAACAACCTACGAGCAGTACTTC.